This T cell receptor (beta chain) was captured by sequencing in a study of blood T cell repertoires in COVID-19. Original analysis: Amplification from reference gene primers served as the basis for estimated nucleated cell counts. Using immunoSEQ multiplex PCR, the repertoire was profiled, and TCRdb retains in-frame clones only, with some absent. That table furnishes V, J and clone size, whereas the DNA furnished D and trimming. The table records fewer than 95,000 clones, under 80% of them present only once. This CDR3 region has 14 residues. Trimming removed 6 bases at V and 5 bases at J, with 16 bases between. Per germline, CDR1 SGHTA and CDR2 FQGNSA.

The TCR comes from a man aged 70-80 years with COVID-19, enrolled during active disease. This rearrangement joins TRBV7-2 to TRBJ2-5; D is unresolved. Sequencing was carried out using peripheral blood. The CDR3: CASSPYSPRETQYF. The CDR3 nucleotides read TGTGCCAGCAGTCCCTATAGTCCTCGGGAGACCCAGTACTTC.